The T cell receptor beta chain under discussion was sequenced for a study of breast tumors, draining lymph nodes, adjacent tissues. Study conclusions and caveats: Most tumor T cells seemingly derive from lymph node, then expand in tumor. Compared with basal-like, luminal-like tumors shared significantly more repertoire with nontumor tissue. That most tumor T cells come from lymph nodes remained unproven.

This CDR3 spans 17 amino acids. Germline CDR1 KGHDR, CDR2 SFDVKD. J lost 2 bases, V lost 4 bases, and 8 bases had no gene match. Remarks on this clonotype: Its antigen is not known.

Axillary draining lymph nodes of breast cancer patients supplied the node samples. From the multiplex PCR reads, TCRdb called clonotypes with MiXCR, one entry per CDR3 protein. The table has under 250,000 distinct CDR3 sequences, roughly 30% seen once. The clonotype originates from a female donor with breast cancer. Some clones in this sample may be carry-over from other donors' samples. V usage is TRBV24-1 and J usage is TRBJ2-3, with 10 positions matching TRBD2. The sample was axillary lymph node tissue. The CDR3 is CATSEPGLARHTDTQYF. In nucleotides, the CDR3 is TGTGCCACCAGTGAGCCGGGACTAGCGCGACACACAGATACGCAGTATTTT.